The clone carrying this T cell receptor (beta chain) was counted a single time. Its specificity is unknown. This specimen comes from a study of OX40 agonist ivuxolimab in advanced cancers. Study summary: The drug used for patients, ivuxolimab, was an agonistic anti-OX40 (CD134) antibody. There were three patients with partial responses, one having hepatocellular carcinoma and two cutaneous melanoma.

TCRdb's copy holds only in-frame clones and misses some; the assay was immunoSEQ multiplex PCR. Among 65,000 to 75,000 clones listed, around 84% were seen once. Findings of the study overall: At doses 0.1 to 3.0 mg/kg, CD4+ and CD8+ clones expanded.

This clonotype was obtained from an adult with an advanced solid tumor such as melanoma, head and neck, liver or kidney cancer. The specimen was CD4+ or CD8+ T cells sorted from blood, collected in a trial of the OX40 agonist ivuxolimab.

Here the CDR3 reads CASSLGTANTEAFF. DNA of the CDR3: TGTGCCAGCAGCCTCGGGACGGCGAACACTGAAGCTTTCTTT. V usage is TRBV7-8 and J usage is TRBJ1-1, with D perhaps matching TRBD1 (5 bases). Germline values: CDR1 SGHVS, CDR2 FQNEAQ. Trimming pared 5 bases from V and 1 base from J, leaving 11 bases between. The CDR3 is 14 amino acids.